The source of this T cell receptor beta chain is a study of Graves' ophthalmopathy and Graves' hyperthyroidism. TCR beta CDR3 regions were amplified from RNA transcripts. Second-round multiplex PCR came after first-round RT-PCR with HTBI primers. TCRdb independently ran MiXCR on the multiplex PCR reads; one entry per CDR3 protein. The sample shows around 1.1 million distinct CDR3 sequences, about 35% of them seen only once. Hyperthyroidism was new, under 2 months, in patients aged 18 to 65. Germline V gives CDR1 DFQATT, CDR2 SNEGSKA (reference sequence). The CDR3 extends over 13 amino acids. Between the trimmed V and J ends, which lost 0 bases and 3 bases, there was a span of 8 bases. In this sample, this clonotype turned up once. A much more abundant neighbour one base away suggests this may be a read error.

The source is an adult man with Graves' hyperthyroidism. Sequencing input: peripheral blood or thyroid tissue (not recorded which). The chain uses TRBV20-1 and TRBJ2-5; D not resolved. CDR3 protein: CSARELGKETQYF. CDR3 DNA: TGCAGTGCTAGAGAGTTGGGGAAAGAGACCCAGTACTTC.